The text below deals with one TCR beta chain. The sample comes from a study of shared clonotypes between healthy human individuals. Looked up from germline, CDR1 is SNHLY and CDR2 is FYNNEI. V was clipped by 6 bases and J by 0 bases, with 14 bases between them. CDR3 size: 15 residues. The data were produced by immunoSEQ multiplex PCR, yet TCRdb's version contains in-frame clones alone and is incomplete. The sample has just under 350,000 clones; less than 75% are singletons. The TCR sequence derives from a man aged 25 to 40 in good health. Sequencing used memory CD4+ T cells sorted from blood. Noted subset: CD45RA-negative fraction. The chain couples TRBV2 to TRBJ1-2; perhaps TRBD1 as D (5 bases). CDR3 amino acids: CASRGQTTPNYGYTF. The CDR3, as DNA: TGTGCCAGCAGAGGACAAACGACTCCTAACTATGGCTACACCTTC. The whole variable domain, remainder taken from reference TRBV2 and TRBJ1-2, is EPEVTQTPSHQVTQMGQEVILRCVPISNHLYFYWYRQILGQKVEFLVSFYNNEISEKSEIFDDQFSVERPDGSNFTLKIRSTKLEDSAMYFCASRGQTTPNYGYTFGSGTRLTVV.